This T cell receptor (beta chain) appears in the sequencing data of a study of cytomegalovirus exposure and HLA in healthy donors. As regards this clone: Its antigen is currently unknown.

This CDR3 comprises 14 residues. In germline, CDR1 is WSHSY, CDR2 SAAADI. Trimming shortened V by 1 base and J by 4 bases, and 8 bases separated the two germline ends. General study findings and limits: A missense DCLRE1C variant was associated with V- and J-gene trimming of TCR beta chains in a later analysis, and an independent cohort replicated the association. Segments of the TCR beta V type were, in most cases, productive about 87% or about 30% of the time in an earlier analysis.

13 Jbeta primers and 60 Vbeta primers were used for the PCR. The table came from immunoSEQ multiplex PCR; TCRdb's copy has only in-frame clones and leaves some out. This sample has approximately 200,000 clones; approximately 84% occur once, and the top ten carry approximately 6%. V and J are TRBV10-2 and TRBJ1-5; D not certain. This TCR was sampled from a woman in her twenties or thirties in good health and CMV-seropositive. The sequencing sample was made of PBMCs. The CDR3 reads CASSEFDMNQPQHF. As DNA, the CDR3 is TGCGCCAGCAGTGAGTTCGACATGAATCAGCCCCAGCATTTT.